This T cell receptor beta chain emerged from a study of blood T cells in healthy people across ages. Whole-study results and caveats: Reliance upon unsorted PBMCs precluded definitive naive versus antigen-experienced comparison.

As regards this clonotype: Antigen specificity is unknown. One base away lies a much larger clone, so this may be a sequencing read error.

The donors, aged roughly 6 to 90, were healthy Caucasians from Russia. At least 7 million PBMCs were isolated per sample. The CDR3 is 13 residues long. Germline V gives CDR1 SEHNR, CDR2 FQNEAQ (reference sequence). Through a sample-barcoded 5' primer and a J-beta primer mix, a second PCR was run for roughly 6 to 12 cycles. TCRdb reanalysed the 5' RACE reads using MiXCR and keeps one entry per CDR3 protein. The sample has almost 800,000 distinct CDR3 sequences; roughly 50% are singletons. V gene TRBV7-9 combines with J gene TRBJ2-7; a weak D match, TRBD1 (5 bases). The J call may be incorrect, as the DNA end agrees better with TRBJ2-5. This TCR was recovered from a young man in good health. The sample taken for sequencing was blood. CDR3 sequence reads: CASSFPGKETQYF. DNA for the CDR3: TGTGCCAGCAGCTTCCCAGGGAAAGAGACCCAGTACTTC.